This entry lists 27 T cell receptor beta chains sequenced from one sample in a study of T cell repertoires in cytomegalovirus infection (dated by TCRdb to the late 2010s). What these receptors recognize is not known. Sequencing was performed on an Illumina HiSeq 1500. TCRdb took the public reads, trimmed them with fastp at Q25, ran MiXCR for clone calling and kept in-frame beta chains. Every CDR3 protein is listed once, alongside the most common genes and DNA of its rows. The table for this sample lists about 480,000 distinct CDR3 sequences; 33% of them were counted only once. Under 20% of the sample is held by the ten biggest clonotypes. The treatment or condition label here, explained by the study, means: in vitro stimulation with specific CMV peptide epitopes to enrich CMV-specific T cells. Sequencing was performed on cultured PBMCs, taken from culture after CMV antigen stimulation. These TCRs come from a human donor in good health (CMV status not recorded). Some clones in this sample may be carry-over from other donors' samples.

The gene calls are TRBV6-2 or TRBV6-3 and TRBJ2-1; TRBD2 matches 8 bases. The CDR3 covers 15 residues. Germline CDR1 is MNHEY and CDR2 is SVGEGT. Trimming cost V 6 bases and J 10 bases; bases outside gene matches: 14. The CDR3 spells CASSPGLGVQWEQFF. The CDR3 DNA is TGTGCCAGCAGCCCGGGACTAGGAGTACAATGGGAGCAGTTCTTC.

V is TRBV7-6 and J is TRBJ2-2; unclear D gene. Germline V CDR1 and CDR2: SGHVS, FNYEAQ. The germline V and J ends were trimmed by 8 bases and 0 bases, with 7 bases remaining between them. This CDR3 has 13 residues. CDR3 coding DNA: TGTGCCAGCGTCCCAGCGAACACCGGGGAGCTGTTTTTT. Translated, it gives CASVPANTGELFF.

The sample holds many counts of this clonotype. Written as DNA, the CDR3 is TGTGCCAGCAGCTTAGAGACTAGCGGGAGTTGGAATGAGCAGTTCTTC. Its protein is CASSLETSGSWNEQFF. The V and J genes are TRBV7-6 and TRBJ2-1; TRBD2 matches at 12 bases. Per the germline V gene, CDR1 is SGHVS and CDR2 is FNYEAQ. This CDR3 is 16 amino acids long. Trimming at V came to 1 base and at J to 7 bases, leaving 5 bases not matched to a gene.

This clonotype appeared many times. Written as DNA, the CDR3 is TGTGCCAGCAGCTTAGTGACTAACGTGCAGGGTACGCAGTATTTT. The encoded protein is CASSLVTNVQGTQYF. This chain joins TRBV7-2 and TRBJ2-3; D might be TRBD1 or TRBD2, each matching 5 bases. This CDR3 contains 15 residues. Between the trimmed V and J ends, which lost 1 base and 8 bases, there was a span of 16 bases. Germline lookup yields CDR1 SGHTA and CDR2 FQGNSA.

This clonotype was counted only a few times. The chain employs TRBV12-3 or TRBV12-4 and TRBJ2-1, with D perhaps TRBD2 (7 bases). There are 15 residues in the CDR3. Between the trimmed V and J ends, which lost 4 bases and 6 bases, there was a span of 16 bases. The DNA for the CDR3 is TGTGCCAGCAGTTCCAGGGAGGGGGAATTCAATGAGCAGTTCTTC. It specifies CASSSREGEFNEQFF.

The chain uses TRBV6-2 or TRBV6-3 and TRBJ2-3; 7 positions match TRBD2. This CDR3 is 15 amino acids long. J gave up 1 base and V 10 bases, and 11 bases lay outside the gene matches. Germline lookup yields CDR1 MNHEY and CDR2 SVGEGT. The CDR3 bases are TGTGCCACCTGGGGAGGGCTTCGACGCACAGATACGCAGTATTTT. It translates to CATWGGLRRTDTQYF.

The chain carries TRBV20-1 and TRBJ2-7, with D perhaps TRBD2 (6 bases). V was cut by 1 base and J by 5 bases, with 12 bases left in between. The CDR3 is made up of 13 amino acids. Germline loops: CDR1 DFQATT, CDR2 SNEGSKA (reference sequence). The DNA of the CDR3 is TGCAGTGCTAGAGGTCGGGAGCCCAACGAGCAGTACTTC. The encoded protein is CSARGREPNEQYF.

V usage is TRBV7-8 and J usage is TRBJ2-7; 13 nucleotides line up with TRBD2. The V segment lost 0 bases and the J segment 6 bases; nucleotides outside the gene matches: 8. The germline V gene encodes CDR1 SGHVS and CDR2 FQNEAQ. The CDR3 is 17 amino acids. CDR3 bases: TGTGCCAGCAGCTTAGCGGGGGGGACTAGCGGGACCCTCGAGCAGTACTTC. Amino acid sequence: CASSLAGGTSGTLEQYF.

This clonotype has only a few counts. The chain is built from TRBV19 and TRBJ1-2; D possibly corresponds to TRBD1 (6 bases). Germline V lookup: CDR1 LNHDA, CDR2 SQIVND (reference sequence). There are 12 residues in the CDR3. The V end was cut by 3 bases, the J end by 8 bases, with 10 bases between. The CDR3 region has the DNA TGTGCCAGTAGTATGCCCAGGGGAGGCTACACCTTC. Amino acids: CASSMPRGGYTF.

The chain's CDR3 is CASSNHGYGYTF. The DNA for the CDR3 is TGTGCCAGCAGTAATCACGGCTATGGCTACACCTTC. V is TRBV25-1 and J is TRBJ1-2; D gene unclear. Per the germline V gene, CDR1 is MGHDK and CDR2 is SYGVNS. This CDR3 has 12 residues. V was pared by 5 bases and J by 4 bases, with 8 bases between.

CDR3 sequence: CASSFSNRPYEPQHF. CDR3 sequence (DNA): TGTGCCAGCAGCTTTTCTAACAGGCCCTACGAGCCCCAGCATTTT. J is TRBJ1-5 and V is TRBV7-9; a weak D match, TRBD1 (5 bases). This CDR3 is 15 amino acids long. Germline V lookup: CDR1 SEHNR, CDR2 FQNEAQ (reference sequence). V was clipped by 3 bases and J by 8 bases, with 17 bases between them.

Many counts were recorded for this clonotype. The V gene is TRBV5-4, the J gene TRBJ2-1, with D hard to call. The CDR3 length is 16 residues. V was trimmed by 0 bases and J by 0 bases, leaving 10 bases between them. Germline lookup yields CDR1 SGHNT and CDR2 YYREEE (reference sequence). The chain's CDR3 is CASSLGAPSSYNEQFF. In DNA, the CDR3 is TGTGCCAGCAGCTTGGGAGCTCCCAGCTCCTACAATGAGCAGTTCTTC.

J is TRBJ1-1 and V is TRBV29-1; D is possibly TRBD1 (6 bases). The germline V and J ends were trimmed by 7 bases and 2 bases, with 11 bases remaining between them. Germline V gives CDR1 SQVTM, CDR2 ANQGSEA. The CDR3 consists of 12 residues. DNA for the CDR3: TGCAGCGGGGGACAAATCAACACTGAAGCTTTCTTT. It codes for CSGGQINTEAFF.

The chain has TRBV5-4 and TRBJ2-1; the D gene is possibly TRBD1 (6 bases). Trimming shortened V by 4 bases and J by 2 bases, and 16 bases separated the two germline ends. This CDR3 comprises 16 residues. CDR1 is SGHNT, CDR2 YYREEE, per germline (reference sequence). The CDR3 protein is CASSQGTGRAYNEQFF. CDR3 in DNA: TGTGCCAGCAGCCAAGGCACAGGGCGGGCCTACAATGAGCAGTTCTTC.

This sequence joins TRBV27 and TRBJ2-7; D is tentatively TRBD1 or TRBD2 (5 bases each). This CDR3 spans 15 amino acids. V gave up 4 bases and J gave up 3 bases, with 16 bases separating them. CDR1 and CDR2 (germline): MNHEY, SMNVEV (reference sequence). CDR3 amino acids: CASSSTGPNNYEQYF. CDR3 coding DNA: TGTGCCAGCAGTTCCACGGGACCTAATAACTACGAGCAGTACTTC.

This clonotype was picked up many times. J is TRBJ1-4 and V is TRBV7-2; weak D call: TRBD1 (6 bases). V was pared by 3 bases and J by 5 bases, with 10 bases between. The CDR3 extends over 14 amino acids. Germline assignment: CDR1 SGHTA and CDR2 FQGNSA. The CDR3 spells CASSLGGSNEKLFF. Written as DNA, the CDR3 is TGTGCCAGCAGCTTGGGGGGCTCAAATGAAAAACTGTTTTTT.

This rearrangement joins TRBV6-2 or TRBV6-3 to TRBJ2-5; 11 bases fit TRBD2. This CDR3 comprises 16 residues. J gave up 0 bases and V 5 bases, and 5 bases lay outside the gene matches. The germline V gene encodes CDR1 MNHEY and CDR2 SVGEGT. The CDR3 region is CASSKTSGTYQETQYF. Here the CDR3 DNA reads TGTGCCAGCAGTAAGACTAGCGGGACCTACCAAGAGACCCAGTACTTC.

This clonotype showed up just a few times. This sequence joins TRBV4-1 and TRBJ1-1, with a possible D match to TRBD1 (5 bases). Trimming removed 4 bases at V and 4 bases at J, with 19 bases between. CDR1 and CDR2 (germline): MGHRA, YSYEKL. This CDR3 region has 16 residues. The DNA for the CDR3 is TGCGCCAGCAGCCTGGGGGTAGGCAGATCGAGCACTGAAGCTTTCTTT. This sequence encodes CASSLGVGRSSTEAFF.

This rearrangement joins TRBV6-5 to TRBJ1-1; 8 bases align to TRBD1. CDR3 length: 15 amino acids. Losses at the gene ends were 6 bases for V and 5 bases for J; bases not matched to a gene: 11. Looked up from germline, CDR1 is MNHEY and CDR2 is SVGAGI. The DNA of the CDR3 is TGTGCCAGCAGCCTCTTCGTGGACAGGGATACTGAAGCTTTCTTT. Translated: CASSLFVDRDTEAFF.

Points on this clonotype: This clone may be a read error of a much larger clone one base away. The V and J genes are TRBV20-1 and TRBJ1-5; D possibly corresponds to TRBD1 (6 bases). The CDR3 spans 13 residues. V was trimmed by 0 bases and J by 7 bases, leaving 10 bases between them. Per germline, CDR1 DFQATT and CDR2 SNEGSKA (reference sequence). The CDR3 sequence: CSAREAGDQPQHF. The DNA of the CDR3 is TGCAGTGCTAGAGAGGCAGGGGACCAGCCCCAGCATTTT.

This clonotype was counted ten times or more. J is TRBJ2-2 and V is TRBV12-3 or TRBV12-4; no reliable D call. The CDR3 length is 17 residues. The V and J ends lost 6 bases and 4 bases respectively, with 21 bases between them. The CDR3 protein is CASRPIPGRSFTGELFF. The CDR3, as DNA: TGTGCCAGCAGACCCATACCAGGAAGGTCCTTCACCGGGGAGCTGTTTTTT.

The genes are TRBV4-1 and TRBJ2-1; a weak D match, TRBD1 (5 bases). Germline V lookup: CDR1 MGHRA, CDR2 YSYEKL. The CDR3 loop spans 16 amino acids. The ends were cut back, 8 bases at V and 8 bases at J, with 25 bases in the middle. CDR3 coding DNA: TGCGCCAGCCGGACAAGTTGGGGTGGGCAGGGTCATGAGCAGTTCTTC. Translation: CASRTSWGGQGHEQFF.

To note about this clonotype: This sequence may be a read error, since a much larger clone differs from it by one base. CDR3 DNA sequence: TGTGCCAGCAGCACCGCTCCCCTAGGGGGCAATGAGCAGTTCTTC. Its protein is CASSTAPLGGNEQFF. The gene calls are TRBV7-2 and TRBJ2-1, with D perhaps matching TRBD1 (6 bases). V was trimmed by 5 bases and J by 6 bases, leaving 17 bases between them. The CDR3 totals 15 residues. CDR1 is SGHTA and CDR2 is FQGNSA in the germline V gene.

This clonotype has a count of ten or more. The chain links TRBV7-2 to TRBJ2-7; no firm D call. The CDR3 spans 15 residues. V lost 2 bases to trimming and J lost 1 base, with 12 bases between them. Germline loops: CDR1 SGHTA, CDR2 FQGNSA. The DNA for the CDR3 is TGTGCCAGCAGCTTATCGGTGTATGAATCCTACGAGCAGTACTTC. Residues: CASSLSVYESYEQYF.

This clonotype was seen at least ten times. V usage is TRBV11-3 and J usage is TRBJ2-5, with D uncertain. Deletions cut 1 base from V and 5 bases from J, with 8 bases between. Germline V lookup: CDR1 SGHNT, CDR2 YENEEA. CDR3 length: 13 residues. CDR3 sequence: CASSLAGPETQYF. In DNA, the CDR3 is TGTGCCAGCAGCTTAGCGGGCCCGGAGACCCAGTACTTC.

This chain uses TRBV7-2 with TRBJ2-5; 7 nucleotides line up with TRBD1. CDR1 SGHTA and CDR2 FQGNSA come from the germline V gene. CDR3 length: 14 residues. Trimming at V came to 5 bases and at J to 5 bases, leaving 8 bases not matched to a gene. The CDR3: CASSIQGLEETQYF. The CDR3 DNA reads as TGTGCCAGCAGCATACAGGGGCTGGAGGAGACCCAGTACTTC.

V is TRBV27 and J is TRBJ1-1; 9 bases match TRBD1. Germline loops: CDR1 MNHEY, CDR2 SMNVEV (reference sequence). The CDR3 is made up of 17 amino acids. Trimming removed 8 bases from V and 4 bases from J; junction bases left unmatched: 17. CDR3 nucleotides: TGTGCCAGCCGTCCCTTTGACAGGGGGTTAGTAGGCACTGAAGCTTTCTTT. Amino acid sequence: CASRPFDRGLVGTEAFF.